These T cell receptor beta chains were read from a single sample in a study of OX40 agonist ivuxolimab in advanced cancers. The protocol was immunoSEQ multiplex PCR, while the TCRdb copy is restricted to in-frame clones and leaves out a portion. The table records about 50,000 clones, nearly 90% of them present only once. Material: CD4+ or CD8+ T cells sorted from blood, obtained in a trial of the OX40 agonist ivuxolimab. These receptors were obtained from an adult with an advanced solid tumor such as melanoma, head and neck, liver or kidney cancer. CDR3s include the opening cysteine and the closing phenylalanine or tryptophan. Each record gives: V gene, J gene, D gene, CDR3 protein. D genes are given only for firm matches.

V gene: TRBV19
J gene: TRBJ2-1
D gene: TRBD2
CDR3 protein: CASSIASGRFNEQFF

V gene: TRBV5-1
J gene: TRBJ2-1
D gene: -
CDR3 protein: CASSLTGIPTDEQFF

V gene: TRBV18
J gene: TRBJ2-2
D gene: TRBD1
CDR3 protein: CASSRAGTGTGELFF

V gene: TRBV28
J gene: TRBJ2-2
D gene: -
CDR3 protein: CASSVSIPGELFF

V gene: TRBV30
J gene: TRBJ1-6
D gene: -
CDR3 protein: CAWSRGLDNSPLHF

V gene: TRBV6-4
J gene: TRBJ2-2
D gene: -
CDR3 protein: CASSVEGDTGELFF

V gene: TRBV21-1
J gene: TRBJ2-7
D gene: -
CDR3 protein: CASSKVRDSRSYEQYF

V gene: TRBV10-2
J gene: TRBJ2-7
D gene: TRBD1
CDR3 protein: CASSEFQGATGEQYF

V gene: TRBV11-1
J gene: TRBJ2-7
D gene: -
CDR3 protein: CASSLQSAAGASYEQYF

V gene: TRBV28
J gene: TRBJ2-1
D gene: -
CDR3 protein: CASSLSPTSVNEQFF

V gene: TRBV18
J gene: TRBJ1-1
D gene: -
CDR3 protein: CASSPLVRGLVGTEAFF

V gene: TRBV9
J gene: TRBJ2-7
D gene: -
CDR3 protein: CASSVPPSKNSSYEQYF

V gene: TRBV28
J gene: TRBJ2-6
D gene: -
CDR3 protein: CASSLGGTGANVLTF

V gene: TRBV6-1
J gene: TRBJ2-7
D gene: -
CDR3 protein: CASRAEPFWEQYF

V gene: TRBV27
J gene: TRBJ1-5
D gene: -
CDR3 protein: CASSQGWNQPQHF

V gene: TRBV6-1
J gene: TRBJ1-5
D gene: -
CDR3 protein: CASRRTEGQPQHF

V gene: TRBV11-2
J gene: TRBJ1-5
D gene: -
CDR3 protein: CASSLTGAGNQPQHF